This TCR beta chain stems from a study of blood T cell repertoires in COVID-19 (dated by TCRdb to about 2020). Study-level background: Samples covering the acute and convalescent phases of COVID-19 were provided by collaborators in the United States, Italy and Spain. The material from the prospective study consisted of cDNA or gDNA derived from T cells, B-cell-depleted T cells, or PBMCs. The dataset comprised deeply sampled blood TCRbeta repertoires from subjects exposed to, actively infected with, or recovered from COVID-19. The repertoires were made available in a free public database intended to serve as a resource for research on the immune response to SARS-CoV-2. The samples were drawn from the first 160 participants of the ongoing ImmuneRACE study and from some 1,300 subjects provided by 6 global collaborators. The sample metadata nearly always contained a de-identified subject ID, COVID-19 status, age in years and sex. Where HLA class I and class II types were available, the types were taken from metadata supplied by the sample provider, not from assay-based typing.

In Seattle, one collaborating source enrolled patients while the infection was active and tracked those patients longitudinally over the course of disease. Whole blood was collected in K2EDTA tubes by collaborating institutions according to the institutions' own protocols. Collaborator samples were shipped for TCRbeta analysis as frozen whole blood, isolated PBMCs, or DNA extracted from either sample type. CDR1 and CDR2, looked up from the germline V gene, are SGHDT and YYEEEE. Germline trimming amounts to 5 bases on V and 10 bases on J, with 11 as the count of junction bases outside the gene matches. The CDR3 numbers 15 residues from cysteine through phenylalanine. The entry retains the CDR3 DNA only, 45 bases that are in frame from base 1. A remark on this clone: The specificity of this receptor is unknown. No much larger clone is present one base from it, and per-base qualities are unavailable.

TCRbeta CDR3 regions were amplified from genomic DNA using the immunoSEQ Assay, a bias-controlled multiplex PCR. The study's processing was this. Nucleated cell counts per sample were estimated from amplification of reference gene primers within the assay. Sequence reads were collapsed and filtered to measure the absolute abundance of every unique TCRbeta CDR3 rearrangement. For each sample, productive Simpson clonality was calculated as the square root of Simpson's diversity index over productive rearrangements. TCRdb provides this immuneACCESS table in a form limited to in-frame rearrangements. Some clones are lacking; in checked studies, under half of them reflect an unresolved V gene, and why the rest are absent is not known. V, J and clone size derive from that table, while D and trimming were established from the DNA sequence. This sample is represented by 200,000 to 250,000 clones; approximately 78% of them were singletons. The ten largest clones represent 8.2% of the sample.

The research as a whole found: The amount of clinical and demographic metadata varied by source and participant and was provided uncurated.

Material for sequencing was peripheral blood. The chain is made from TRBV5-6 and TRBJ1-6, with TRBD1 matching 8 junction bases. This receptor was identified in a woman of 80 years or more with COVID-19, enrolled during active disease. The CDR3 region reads CASSLPRGRTSPLHF. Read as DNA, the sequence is TGTGCCAGCAGTTTGCCCAGGGGGCGCACATCACCCCTCCACTTT.